This TCR beta chain was profiled in a study of human T cells and chemical hapten exposure. The CDR3 runs 14 residues. Germline CDR1 KGHSH, CDR2 LQKENI. The V and J ends lost 4 bases and 3 bases, in that order; junction bases with no gene match: 5. This clonotype was seen at least ten times. The target antigen is unknown. Study-wide results and caveats: Because all patients had alopecia, their immune responses might differ from healthy ones.

MiXCR, run by TCRdb on the RACE reads, gives a single entry per CDR3 protein. The sample carries around 75,000 distinct CDR3 sequences, 10% to 15% recorded once. Indicated time point: patch test 1, 2 weeks after DPC sensitization. Indicated treatment: therapeutic diphenylcyclopropenone sensitization with weekly scalp DPC. The V and J genes are TRBV18 and TRBJ1-2; 7 nucleotides line up with TRBD1. Source: whole blood, taken in connection with sensitization to the hapten diphenylcyclopropenone (DPC). The receptor comes from a woman in her sixties or seventies with alopecia areata. Some clones in this sample may be carry-over from other donors' samples. CDR3 region: CASSQGAEDYGYTF. The CDR3 DNA reads as TGTGCCAGCTCACAGGGGGCGGAAGACTATGGCTACACCTTC.